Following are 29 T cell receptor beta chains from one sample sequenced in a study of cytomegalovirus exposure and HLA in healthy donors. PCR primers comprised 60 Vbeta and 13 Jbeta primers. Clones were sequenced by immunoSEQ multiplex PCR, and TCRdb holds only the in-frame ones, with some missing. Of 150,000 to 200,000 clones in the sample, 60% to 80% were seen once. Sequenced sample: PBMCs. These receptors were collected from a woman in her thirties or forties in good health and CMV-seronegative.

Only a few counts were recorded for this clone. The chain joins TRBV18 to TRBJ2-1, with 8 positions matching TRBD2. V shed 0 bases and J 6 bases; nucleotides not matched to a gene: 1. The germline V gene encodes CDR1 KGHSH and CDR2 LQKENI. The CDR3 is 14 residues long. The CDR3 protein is CASSPPAGVNEQFF. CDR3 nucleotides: TGTGCCAGCTCACCACCAGCGGGAGTCAATGAGCAGTTCTTC.

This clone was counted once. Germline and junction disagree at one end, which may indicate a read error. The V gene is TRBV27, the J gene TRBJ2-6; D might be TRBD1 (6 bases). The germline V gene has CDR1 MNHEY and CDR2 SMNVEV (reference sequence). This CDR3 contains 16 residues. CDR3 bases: TGTGCCAGCAGTCGGGTCACAGGGTTCGGGGCCAACGGCCTGACTTTC. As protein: CASSRVTGFGANGLTF.

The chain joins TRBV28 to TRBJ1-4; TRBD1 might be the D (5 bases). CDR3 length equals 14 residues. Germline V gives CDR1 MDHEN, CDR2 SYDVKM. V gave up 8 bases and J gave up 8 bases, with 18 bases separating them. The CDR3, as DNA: TGTGCCAGCGACCTACAGGTGGGAGGGGAAAAACTGTTTTTT. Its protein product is CASDLQVGGEKLFF.

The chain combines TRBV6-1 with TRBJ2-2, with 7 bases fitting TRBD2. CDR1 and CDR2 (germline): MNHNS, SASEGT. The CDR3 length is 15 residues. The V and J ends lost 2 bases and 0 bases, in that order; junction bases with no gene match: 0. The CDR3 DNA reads TGTGCCAGCAGTGAAAGCGGGACGAACACCGGGGAGCTGTTTTTT. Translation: CASSESGTNTGELFF.

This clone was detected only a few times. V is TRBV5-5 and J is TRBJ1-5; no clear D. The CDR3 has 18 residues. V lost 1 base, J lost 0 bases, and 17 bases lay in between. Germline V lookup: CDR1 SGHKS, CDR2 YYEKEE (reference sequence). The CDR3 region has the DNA TGTGCCAGCAGCTTGTCCCTTCAAATGGGAGTTAGCAATCAGCCCCAGCATTTT. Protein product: CASSLSLQMGVSNQPQHF.

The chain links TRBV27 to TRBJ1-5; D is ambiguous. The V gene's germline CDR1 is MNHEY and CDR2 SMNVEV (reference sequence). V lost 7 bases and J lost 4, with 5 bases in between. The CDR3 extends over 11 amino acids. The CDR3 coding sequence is TGTGCCAGCATTCGTAATCAGCCCCAGCATTTT. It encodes CASIRNQPQHF.

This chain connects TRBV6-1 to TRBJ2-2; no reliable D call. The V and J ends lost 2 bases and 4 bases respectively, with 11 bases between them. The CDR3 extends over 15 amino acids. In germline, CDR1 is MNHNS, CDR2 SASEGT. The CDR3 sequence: CASSELTAVTGELFF. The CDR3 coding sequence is TGTGCCAGCAGTGAACTGACGGCGGTCACCGGGGAGCTGTTTTTT.

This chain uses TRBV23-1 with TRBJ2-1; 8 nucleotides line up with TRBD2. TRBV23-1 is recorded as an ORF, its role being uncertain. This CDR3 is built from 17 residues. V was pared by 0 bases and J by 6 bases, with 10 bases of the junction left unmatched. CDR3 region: CASSQSDKRESSNEQFF. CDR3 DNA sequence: TGCGCCAGCAGTCAATCAGACAAGCGGGAGTCAAGCAATGAGCAGTTCTTC.

CDR3 bases: TGTTCCTCCGGGGTTGATCAGCCCCAGCATTTT. This sequence encodes CSSGVDQPQHF. The gene calls are TRBV7-9 and TRBJ1-5; D remains unclear. Per germline, CDR1 SEHNR and CDR2 FQNEAQ (reference sequence). This CDR3 is built from 11 residues.

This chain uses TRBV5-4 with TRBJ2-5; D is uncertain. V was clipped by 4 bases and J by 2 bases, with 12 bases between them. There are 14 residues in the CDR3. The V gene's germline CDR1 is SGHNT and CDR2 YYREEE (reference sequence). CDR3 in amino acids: CASSGSTGQETQYF. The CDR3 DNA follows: TGTGCCAGCAGCGGCTCGACTGGGCAAGAGACCCAGTACTTC.

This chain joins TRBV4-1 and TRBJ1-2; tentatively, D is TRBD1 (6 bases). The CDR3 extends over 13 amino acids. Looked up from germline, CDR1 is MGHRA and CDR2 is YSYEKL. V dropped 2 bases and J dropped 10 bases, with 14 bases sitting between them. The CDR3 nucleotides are TGCGCCAGCAGCCAACCCGGACAGCCCCTCTACACCTTC. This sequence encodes CASSQPGQPLYTF.

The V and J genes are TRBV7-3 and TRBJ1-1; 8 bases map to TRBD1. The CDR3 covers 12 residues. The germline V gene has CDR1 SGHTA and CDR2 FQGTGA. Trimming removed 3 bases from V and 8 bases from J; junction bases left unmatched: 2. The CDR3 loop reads CASSFGQGEAFF. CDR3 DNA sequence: TGTGCCAGCAGCTTCGGACAGGGAGAAGCTTTCTTT.

CDR3 DNA sequence: TGTGCCAGCAGACAGGGACAGGGGGCTTTGGAGACCCAGTACTTC. Amino acids: CASRQGQGALETQYF. The V call is TRBV27, the J call TRBJ2-5; 12 positions agree with TRBD1. The ends lost 6 bases at V and 5 bases at J; junction bases unmatched: 7. The CDR3 contains 15 residues. Germline assignment: CDR1 MNHEY and CDR2 SMNVEV (reference sequence).

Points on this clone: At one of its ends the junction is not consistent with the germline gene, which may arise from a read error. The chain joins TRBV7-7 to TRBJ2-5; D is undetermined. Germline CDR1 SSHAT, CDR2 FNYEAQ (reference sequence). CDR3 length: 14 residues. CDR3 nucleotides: TGTGCTAGCAGCTTAGGAACTGGAGATGAGACCCAGTACTTC. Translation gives CASSLGTGDETQYF.

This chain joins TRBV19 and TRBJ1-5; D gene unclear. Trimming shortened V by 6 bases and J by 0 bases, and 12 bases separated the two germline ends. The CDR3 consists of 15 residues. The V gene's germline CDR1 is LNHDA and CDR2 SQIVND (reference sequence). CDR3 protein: CASSRGEYSNQPQHF. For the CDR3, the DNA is TGTGCCAGTAGCCGCGGGGAGTATAGCAATCAGCCCCAGCATTTT.

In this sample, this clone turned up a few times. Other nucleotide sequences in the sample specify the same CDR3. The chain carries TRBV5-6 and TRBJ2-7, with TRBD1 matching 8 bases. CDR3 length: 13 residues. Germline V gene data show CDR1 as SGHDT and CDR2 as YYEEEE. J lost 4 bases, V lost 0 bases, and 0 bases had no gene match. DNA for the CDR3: TGTGCCAGCAGCTTGGGGACAGGGTACGAGCAGTACTTC. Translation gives CASSLGTGYEQYF.

The chain's CDR3 is CASSIQGSIQPGTEAFF. Here the CDR3 DNA reads TGTGCCAGCAGCATACAGGGTAGTATACAGCCCGGCACTGAAGCTTTCTTT. The chain recombines TRBV11-2 with TRBJ1-1; D might be TRBD1 (6 bases). CDR1 SGHAT and CDR2 FQNNGV come from the germline V gene. The CDR3 spans 17 residues. V was cut by 5 bases and J by 4 bases, with 23 bases left in between.

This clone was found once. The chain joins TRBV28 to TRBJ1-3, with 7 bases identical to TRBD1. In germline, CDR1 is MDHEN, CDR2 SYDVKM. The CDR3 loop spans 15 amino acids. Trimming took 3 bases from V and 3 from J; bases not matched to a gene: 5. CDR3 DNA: TGTGCCAGCAGTTTCCCCAGGGGGATTGGAAACACCATATATTTT. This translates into CASSFPRGIGNTIYF.

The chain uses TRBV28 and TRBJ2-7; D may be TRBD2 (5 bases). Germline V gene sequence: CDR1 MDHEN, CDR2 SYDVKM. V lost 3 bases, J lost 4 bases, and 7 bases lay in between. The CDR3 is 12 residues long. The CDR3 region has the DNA TGTGCCAGCAGTTTGCGGGCTTACGAGCAGTACTTC. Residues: CASSLRAYEQYF.

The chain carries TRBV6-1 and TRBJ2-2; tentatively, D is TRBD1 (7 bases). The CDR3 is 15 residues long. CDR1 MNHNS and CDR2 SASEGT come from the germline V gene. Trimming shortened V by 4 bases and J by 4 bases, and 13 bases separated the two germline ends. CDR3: CASSARQGGTGELFF. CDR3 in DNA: TGTGCCAGCAGTGCCCGACAGGGAGGCACCGGGGAGCTGTTTTTT.

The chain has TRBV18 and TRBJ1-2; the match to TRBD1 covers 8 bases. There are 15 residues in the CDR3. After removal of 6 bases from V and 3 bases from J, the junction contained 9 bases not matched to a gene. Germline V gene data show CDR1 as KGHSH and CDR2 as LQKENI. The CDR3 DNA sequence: TGTGCCAGCTCGGACAGGGTTTCAGGGGACTATGGCTACACCTTC. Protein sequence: CASSDRVSGDYGYTF.

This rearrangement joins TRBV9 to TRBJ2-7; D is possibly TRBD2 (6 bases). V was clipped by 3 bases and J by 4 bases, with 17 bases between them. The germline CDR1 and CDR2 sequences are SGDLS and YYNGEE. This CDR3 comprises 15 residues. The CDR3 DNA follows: TGTGCCAGCAGCGCCTCGGGGGTGCCAAAGTACGAGCAGTACTTC. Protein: CASSASGVPKYEQYF.

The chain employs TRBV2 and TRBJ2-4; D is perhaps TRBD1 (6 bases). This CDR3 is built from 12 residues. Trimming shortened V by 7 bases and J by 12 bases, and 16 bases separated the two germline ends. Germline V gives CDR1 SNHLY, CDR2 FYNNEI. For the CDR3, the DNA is TGTGCCAGCACAGGCCAGGTGGACAGTCAGTACTTC. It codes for CASTGQVDSQYF.

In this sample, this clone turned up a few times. The CDR3 nucleotides are TGTGCCAGCAGCGGCTCTCGAGGGGGCCCGAACACCGGGGAGCTGTTTTTT. It translates to CASSGSRGGPNTGELFF. The J gene is TRBJ2-2, the V gene TRBV9, with 7 bases identical to TRBD1. Germline V gives CDR1 SGDLS, CDR2 YYNGEE. V was pared by 3 bases and J by 0 bases, with 8 bases of the junction left unmatched. This CDR3 spans 17 amino acids.

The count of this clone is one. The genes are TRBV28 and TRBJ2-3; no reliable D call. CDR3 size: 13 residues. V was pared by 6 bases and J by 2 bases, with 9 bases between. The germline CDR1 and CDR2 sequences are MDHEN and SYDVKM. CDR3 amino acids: CASSPRPTDTQYF. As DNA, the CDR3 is TGTGCCAGCAGCCCGAGGCCCACAGATACGCAGTATTTT.

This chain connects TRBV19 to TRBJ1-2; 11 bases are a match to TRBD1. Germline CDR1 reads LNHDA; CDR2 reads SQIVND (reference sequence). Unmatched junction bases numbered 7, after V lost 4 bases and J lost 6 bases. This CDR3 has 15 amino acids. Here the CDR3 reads CASSTARDRGNGYTF. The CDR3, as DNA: TGTGCCAGTAGTACGGCCCGGGACAGGGGGAATGGCTACACCTTC.

The CDR3 DNA follows: TGCGCCAGCAGCCAAGGGGTCAGGGGCGAGCAGTACTTC. It codes for CASSQGVRGEQYF. The chain joins TRBV4-3 to TRBJ2-7, with D possibly matching TRBD1 (6 bases). Germline loops: CDR1 LGHNA, CDR2 YSLEER. This CDR3 comprises 13 residues. V gave up 1 base and J gave up 6 bases, with 10 bases separating them.

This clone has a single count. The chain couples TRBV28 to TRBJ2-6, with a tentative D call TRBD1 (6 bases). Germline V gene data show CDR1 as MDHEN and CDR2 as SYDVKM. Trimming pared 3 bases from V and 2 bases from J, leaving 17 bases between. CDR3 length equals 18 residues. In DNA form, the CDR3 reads TGTGCCAGCAGTTTCAATTCAGGGGTTGGGGCTGGGGCCAACGTCCTGACTTTC. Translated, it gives CASSFNSGVGAGANVLTF.

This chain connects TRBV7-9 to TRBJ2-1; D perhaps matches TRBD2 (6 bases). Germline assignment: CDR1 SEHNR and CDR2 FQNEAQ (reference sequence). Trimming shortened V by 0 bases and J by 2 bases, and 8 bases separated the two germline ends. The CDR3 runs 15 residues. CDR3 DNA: TGTGCCAGCAGCTTAGCGGGGGAGGCCTACAATGAGCAGTTCTTC. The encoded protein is CASSLAGEAYNEQFF.